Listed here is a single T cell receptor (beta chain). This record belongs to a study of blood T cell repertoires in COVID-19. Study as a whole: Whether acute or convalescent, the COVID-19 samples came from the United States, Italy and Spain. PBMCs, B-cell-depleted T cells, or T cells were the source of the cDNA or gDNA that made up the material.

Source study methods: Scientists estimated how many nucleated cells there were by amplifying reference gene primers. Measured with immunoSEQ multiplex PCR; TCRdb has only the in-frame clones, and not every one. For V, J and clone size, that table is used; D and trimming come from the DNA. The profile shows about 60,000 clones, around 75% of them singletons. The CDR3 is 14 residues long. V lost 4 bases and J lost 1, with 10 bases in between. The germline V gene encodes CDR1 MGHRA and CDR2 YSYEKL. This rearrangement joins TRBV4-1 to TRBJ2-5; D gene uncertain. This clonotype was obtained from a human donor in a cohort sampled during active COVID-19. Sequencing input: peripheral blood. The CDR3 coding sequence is TGCGCCAGCAGCCGTCGGGTCCTCCAAGAGACCCAGTACTTC. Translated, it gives CASSRRVLQETQYF.